This T cell receptor (beta chain) was identified in a study of T cell responses to AZD1222 COVID-19 vaccine. Study observations and caveats: All repertoire sampling was performed exclusively after the peak T cell response. Donors, mostly white British, included more females; clonal diversity was possibly underestimated. Unmutated regions of variants are reportedly targeted by nearly half of spike-specific TCRs. Just five to seven people given AZD1222 tested seropositive at baseline.

The V end lost 5 bases, the J end lost 2 bases, and 10 bases lay between the germline ends. Germline V gene sequence: CDR1 MDHEN, CDR2 SYDVKM. This CDR3 comprises 14 residues. Of note for this clone: Antigen: not known.

Clones were read by immunoSEQ multiplex PCR, and TCRdb kept only the in-frame ones, dropping some. The sample consists of some 120,000 clones, 92% of them appearing once. This receptor was taken from an adult in good health. This chain links TRBV28 with TRBJ1-3, with D possibly being TRBD1 (5 bases). The specimen comprised peripheral blood, sampled on day 0 of AZD1222 vaccination. The CDR3 reads CASSTRQTGNTIYF. The CDR3 DNA sequence: TGTGCCAGCAGTACGCGACAGACTGGAAACACCATATATTTT.